This T cell receptor beta chain was captured by sequencing in a study of cytomegalovirus exposure and HLA in healthy donors. Findings and limits, study-wide: Reports indicated that the classifier achieved high specificity and sensitivity in diagnosing cytomegalovirus status.

With respect to this clone: Its antigen is unknown.

Germline V CDR1 and CDR2: SGHVS, FQNEAQ. The CDR3 length is 11 residues. V was trimmed by 0 bases and J by 13 bases, leaving 7 bases between them. With 60 Vbeta and 13 Jbeta primers, the PCR was carried out. Here immunoSEQ multiplex PCR was the method, and the copy in TCRdb shows in-frame clones only, minus some. The sample holds roughly 130,000 clones, around two thirds seen once. The source is a male donor in good health and CMV-seronegative. Sequencing was performed on PBMCs. The genes are TRBV7-8 and TRBJ2-1; perhaps TRBD2 as D (5 bases). CDR3 residues: CASSLARTQFF. The CDR3 DNA sequence: TGTGCCAGCAGCTTAGCGCGGACTCAGTTCTTC.